The present TCR beta chain was sequenced within a study of breast tumors, draining lymph nodes, adjacent tissues. Study results and caveats: Tumor TCR diversity was below lymph nodes but above nontumor tissue.

The CDR3 consists of 13 residues. The V gene's germline CDR1 is DFQATT and CDR2 SNEGSKA (reference sequence). Trimming pared 7 bases from V and 3 bases from J, leaving 16 bases between. One entry per CDR3 protein results from TCRdb running MiXCR on the multiplex PCR reads. The sample has just under 65,000 distinct CDR3 sequences; 57% are singletons. Comment on this clonotype: Its matching antigen is unknown.

The TCR originated in a female donor with breast cancer. Some clones in this sample may be carry-over from other donors' samples. Sequencing input: breast tumor tissue. This sequence joins TRBV20-1 and TRBJ2-7; no reliable D call. CDR3 in DNA: TGCAGTGTTGGATCCCCGGGCAGCTACGAGCAGTACTTC. As protein: CSVGSPGSYEQYF.